Listed here are 32 T cell receptor beta chains from one sample, sequenced in a study of CD8+ T cells in alopecia areata. As the sequencing template, cDNA was produced by extracting RNA and reverse transcribing it. The repertoire was sequenced with immunoSEQ multiplex PCR; TCRdb's copy has only in-frame clones and lacks some. Among a few hundred thousand clones listed, about 61% were seen once. What was sequenced was CD8+ T cells sorted from blood. The receptors were gathered from a human donor in good health.

The V and J genes are TRBV19 and TRBJ1-2; D not certain. CDR1 and CDR2 from the germline V gene are LNHDA and SQIVND (reference sequence). This CDR3 has 12 amino acids. Trimming took off 3 bases at V and 13 bases at J, with 15 bases between the two ends. CDR3 residues: CASSIYSRMFTF. Here the CDR3 DNA reads TGTGCCAGTAGTATCTACAGCAGGATGTTCACCTTC.

This clone has more than one count but fewer than ten. J is TRBJ2-3 and V is TRBV4-1; tentative D call: TRBD2 (5 bases). CDR1 MGHRA and CDR2 YSYEKL come from the germline V gene. V lost 3 bases and J 6 bases, leaving 10 bases between the germline ends. The CDR3 length is 13 residues. CDR3 nucleotide sequence: TGCGCCAGCAGCCAGACTATTGGGGATACGCAGTATTTT. Translated, it gives CASSQTIGDTQYF.

The chain uses TRBV29-1 and TRBJ1-4; 8 bases are a match to TRBD1. Germline trimming cut 6 bases from V and 8 bases from J; bases unmatched to any gene: 8. CDR1 SQVTM and CDR2 ANQGSEA come from the germline V gene. The CDR3 totals 13 residues. CDR3 amino acids: CSVYTGGEEKLFF. CDR3 DNA: TGCAGCGTGTATACAGGGGGTGAGGAAAAACTGTTTTTT.

The rearrangement joins TRBV29-1 to TRBJ1-1, with no clear D. The CDR3 is 14 residues long. Germline CDR1 reads SQVTM; CDR2 reads ANQGSEA. The V end lost 3 bases, the J end lost 1 base, and 12 bases lay between the germline ends. The CDR3 loop is CSVDPVGSNTEAFF. The CDR3, as DNA: TGCAGCGTTGATCCGGTCGGTTCGAACACTGAAGCTTTCTTT.

In its sample, this clone was seen once. The chain uses TRBV6-5 and TRBJ1-2; 10 bases fit TRBD1. Losses at the gene ends were 7 bases for V and 3 bases for J; bases not matched to a gene: 5. Germline V gene data show CDR1 as MNHEY and CDR2 as SVGAGI. This CDR3 is 14 amino acids long. In DNA form, the CDR3 reads TGTGCCAGCACCGGGACAGGGGTAGACTATGGCTACACCTTC. Translated: CASTGTGVDYGYTF.

The V call is TRBV27, the J call TRBJ2-3; TRBD1 matches 7 bases. The trim removed 1 base at V and 3 bases at J, leaving 10 bases unmatched. Germline V gene data show CDR1 as MNHEY and CDR2 as SMNVEV (reference sequence). The CDR3 runs to 17 residues. The DNA for the CDR3 is TGTGCCAGCAGTTTATTGGGTACAGGGGTCGTTACAGATACGCAGTATTTT. It translates to CASSLLGTGVVTDTQYF.

The V and J genes are TRBV6-5 and TRBJ1-5; no reliable D call. There are 13 residues in the CDR3. The V end was cut by 0 bases, the J end by 7 bases, with 7 bases between. The germline gives CDR1 MNHEY, CDR2 SVGAGI. CDR3 residues: CASSYSMYQPQHF. The CDR3 DNA reads as TGTGCCAGCAGTTACTCGATGTACCAGCCCCAGCATTTT.

The V gene is TRBV27, the J gene TRBJ2-3; TRBD1 or TRBD2 may be the D gene (5 bases each). This CDR3 is 14 amino acids long. The germline gives CDR1 MNHEY, CDR2 SMNVEV (reference sequence). V lost 5 bases and J lost 4, with 13 bases in between. The CDR3 region is CASSAGTWADTQYF. The CDR3 DNA reads as TGTGCCAGCAGTGCCGGGACCTGGGCAGATACGCAGTATTTT.

J is TRBJ1-1 and V is TRBV9; no clear D. The CDR3 is 14 residues long. V dropped 4 bases and J dropped 5 bases, with 15 bases sitting between them. From germline, CDR1 is SGDLS and CDR2 YYNGEE. CDR3 bases: TGTGCCAGCAGCCACGACGGCGGTGGGACTGAAGCTTTCTTT. It yields the protein CASSHDGGGTEAFF.

V and J are TRBV7-9 and TRBJ1-3; D unclear. CDR1 is SEHNR and CDR2 is FQNEAQ in the germline V gene (reference sequence). CDR3 length: 17 residues. The V end lost 2 bases, the J end lost 0 bases, and 14 bases lay between the germline ends. CDR3 sequence: CASSLYSGADSGNTIYF. The CDR3 DNA sequence: TGTGCCAGCAGCTTATACAGTGGCGCTGACTCTGGAAACACCATATATTTT.

The chain has TRBV9 and TRBJ2-7; D is unclear. CDR3 length: 15 residues. The germline V and J ends were trimmed by 0 bases and 3 bases, with 13 bases remaining between them. Per germline, CDR1 SGDLS and CDR2 YYNGEE. As DNA, the CDR3 is TGTGCCAGCAGCGTAGCGGCGGCCGGAATCTACGAGCAGTACTTC. Amino acids: CASSVAAAGIYEQYF. The complete variable domain, with remaining parts taken from reference TRBV9 and TRBJ2-7, reads DSGVTQTPKHLITATGQRVTLRCSPRSGDLSVYWYQQSLDQGLQFLIQYYNGEERAKGNILERFSAQQFPDLHSELNLSSLELGDSALYFCASSVAAAGIYEQYFGPGTRLTVT.

This clone occurred a few times. The chain employs TRBV19 and TRBJ1-1; 7 bases are a match to TRBD1. The CDR3 extends over 17 amino acids. Germline lookup yields CDR1 LNHDA and CDR2 SQIVND (reference sequence). Trimming cost V 7 bases and J 5 bases; bases outside gene matches: 19. The CDR3 DNA reads as TGTGCCAGTATCCCGAATGATCCAGGGGGAGGTCGGACTGAAGCTTTCTTT. Translation gives CASIPNDPGGGRTEAFF.

The rearrangement joins TRBV6-5 to TRBJ2-1; unclear D gene. V shed 2 bases and J shed 10 bases, with 6 bases lying between them. The CDR3 loop spans 11 amino acids. The germline CDR1 and CDR2 sequences are MNHEY and SVGAGI. The CDR3 loop is CASSYPGEQFF. As DNA, the CDR3 is TGTGCCAGCAGTTACCCCGGGGAGCAGTTCTTC.

The chain recombines TRBV7-3 with TRBJ2-3; D not certain. CDR1 SGHTA and CDR2 FQGTGA come from the germline V gene. The CDR3 is made up of 14 amino acids. V lost 5 bases to trimming and J lost 1 base, with 10 bases between them. The CDR3 bases are TGTGCCAGCAGCCCATCTGGGGGCACAGATACGCAGTATTTT. It yields the protein CASSPSGGTDTQYF. The full variable domain, its missing parts supplied by reference TRBV7-3 and TRBJ2-3, is GAGVSQTPSNKVTEKGKYVELRCDPISGHTALYWYRQSLGQGPEFLIYFQGTGAADDSGLPNDRFFAVRPEGSVSTLKIQRTERGDSAVYLCASSPSGGTDTQYFGPGTRLTVL.

This clone occurred a few times. The chain couples TRBV6-5 to TRBJ2-5; D remains ambiguous. This CDR3 is 13 amino acids long. The V gene lost 5 bases and the J gene lost 5 bases, with 12 bases spanning the gap. Germline lookup yields CDR1 MNHEY and CDR2 SVGAGI. CDR3 protein: CASSLMGKETQYF. The CDR3 DNA follows: TGTGCCAGCAGTCTCATGGGGAAGGAGACCCAGTACTTC.

J is TRBJ1-2 and V is TRBV6-6; D gene unclear. Trimming stripped 0 bases from V and 0 bases from J, with 8 bases between. Germline V gene data show CDR1 as MNHNY and CDR2 as SVGAGI (reference sequence). The CDR3 is 15 amino acids. CDR3 nucleotide sequence: TGTGCCAGCAGTTACTCGTCGAGTTCTAACTATGGCTACACCTTC. It specifies CASSYSSSSNYGYTF.

The V and J genes are TRBV19 and TRBJ1-2; a weak D match, TRBD1 (5 bases). The germline CDR1 and CDR2 sequences are LNHDA and SQIVND (reference sequence). The length of the CDR3 is 13 residues. V shed 8 bases and J shed 4 bases, with 14 bases lying between them. CDR3: CASSPGLAYGYTF. The DNA for the CDR3 is TGTGCCAGTTCTCCAGGGCTCGCCTATGGCTACACCTTC.

This clone showed up just once. The CDR3 spells CAWAPWVSYNEQFF. The CDR3 DNA follows: TGTGCCTGGGCGCCCTGGGTCTCCTACAATGAGCAGTTCTTC. The chain is built from TRBV30 and TRBJ2-1, with D unclear. Trimming stripped 5 bases from V and 0 bases from J, with 11 bases between. Germline V CDR1 and CDR2: GTSNPN, SVGIG (reference sequence). There are 14 residues in the CDR3.

This clone has a count of ten or more. This rearrangement joins TRBV6-1 to TRBJ2-3; 9 bases match TRBD2. The ends lost 0 bases at V and 1 base at J; junction bases unmatched: 2. The germline V gene has CDR1 MNHNS and CDR2 SASEGT. The CDR3 extends over 16 amino acids. Here the CDR3 DNA reads TGTGCCAGCAGTGAAGCGGGCGGGGGGGGCACAGATACGCAGTATTTT. Translated: CASSEAGGGGTDTQYF.

The CDR3 spells CATSQILYTGELFF. CDR3 nucleotide sequence: TGTGCCACCAGCCAAATCTTATACACCGGGGAGCTGTTTTTT. V usage is TRBV15 and J usage is TRBJ2-2; D call uncertain. This CDR3 comprises 14 residues. Trimming took off 5 bases at V and 3 bases at J, with 10 bases between the two ends. Germline-derived CDR1 and CDR2 are LNHNV and YYDKDF (reference sequence).

The rearrangement joins TRBV30 to TRBJ2-3; a possible D gene is TRBD1 (8 bases). CDR3 length: 14 residues. Germline CDR1 GTSNPN, CDR2 SVGIG (reference sequence). V shed 0 bases and J shed 7 bases, with 14 bases lying between them. This CDR3 reads CAWSVGQGLNTQYF. The CDR3 nucleotides are TGTGCCTGGAGTGTAGGACAGGGACTAAATACGCAGTATTTT.

This sequence joins TRBV29-1 and TRBJ2-1; TRBD1 or TRBD2 may be the D gene (6 bases each). V shed 8 bases and J shed 1 base, with 15 bases lying between them. Per the germline V gene, CDR1 is SQVTM and CDR2 is ANQGSEA. The CDR3 runs to 14 residues. This CDR3 is CSLVGGTSYNEQFF. As DNA, the CDR3 is TGCAGCCTCGTGGGGGGCACGTCCTACAATGAGCAGTTCTTC.

This clone has just a few counts. The chain combines TRBV5-6 with TRBJ1-4; D remains ambiguous. This CDR3 has 15 amino acids. Germline V gene sequence: CDR1 SGHDT, CDR2 YYEEEE. V shed 2 bases and J shed 7 bases, with 15 bases lying between them. The CDR3 protein is CASSFFTLGPEKLFF. The CDR3 nucleotides are TGTGCCAGCAGCTTCTTCACCTTGGGCCCTGAAAAACTGTTTTTT.

V and J are TRBV2 and TRBJ1-1; 7 bases fit TRBD1. Germline V gene lookup returns CDR1 SNHLY and CDR2 FYNNEI. After removal of 4 bases from V and 8 bases from J, the junction contained 7 bases not matched to a gene. This CDR3 comprises 13 residues. Here the CDR3 DNA reads TGTGCCAGCAGTGTAACAGGGGCGCTGGAAGCTTTCTTT. Residues: CASSVTGALEAFF.

This clone has just a few counts. The rearrangement links TRBV6-1 to TRBJ2-3, with TRBD2 identical over 9 bases. The germline gives CDR1 MNHNS, CDR2 SASEGT. J gave up 4 bases and V 4 bases, and 15 bases lay outside the gene matches. This CDR3 spans 18 amino acids. The CDR3 coding sequence is TGTGCCAGCAGTGCCCGACAGGTGGGACTAGCATGGGCAGATACGCAGTATTTT. This codes for CASSARQVGLAWADTQYF.

V usage is TRBV25-1 and J usage is TRBJ2-7, with 8 bases identical to TRBD1. The CDR3 spans 14 residues. Trimming at V came to 3 bases and at J to 6 bases, leaving 7 bases not matched to a gene. CDR1 is MGHDK and CDR2 is SYGVNS in the germline V gene. The CDR3 nucleotides are TGTGCCAGCAGTGATCGCGACAGGGGTGGCGAGCAGTACTTC. Translation gives CASSDRDRGGEQYF.

The CDR3 spells CASTPWGGTSDEQYF. The CDR3, as DNA: TGTGCCAGTACCCCATGGGGGGGGACTTCTGACGAGCAGTACTTC. The V call is TRBV19, the J call TRBJ2-7; 7 positions agree with TRBD2. The V gene end was trimmed by 7 bases and the J gene end by 5 bases; junction bases not matched to a gene: 14. Germline-derived CDR1 and CDR2 are LNHDA and SQIVND (reference sequence). This CDR3 has 15 amino acids.

This clone has only a few counts. The chain joins TRBV2 to TRBJ1-2; D unresolved. V was clipped by 3 bases and J by 6 bases, with 11 bases between them. The CDR3 contains 13 residues. Germline V lookup: CDR1 SNHLY, CDR2 FYNNEI. CDR3 DNA: TGTGCCAGCAGTGAGGCTCCGGCGGATGGCTACACCTTC. This codes for CASSEAPADGYTF.

The chain uses TRBV30 and TRBJ1-1; D ambiguous. There are 12 residues in the CDR3. Germline assignment: CDR1 GTSNPN and CDR2 SVGIG (reference sequence). Trimming shortened V by 7 bases and J by 6 bases, and 15 bases separated the two germline ends. The DNA for the CDR3 is TGTGCCTTATCCTTCGGCGTATCTGAAGCTTTCTTT. Translation gives CALSFGVSEAFF.

The J gene is TRBJ2-5, the V gene TRBV29-1; 14 bases are shared with TRBD2. CDR3 size: 15 residues. Germline CDR1 and CDR2: SQVTM and ANQGSEA. Germline trimming cut 6 bases from V and 3 bases from J; bases unmatched to any gene: 6. CDR3 protein: CSVEGLAGEEETQYF. The CDR3 DNA follows: TGCAGCGTGGAGGGACTAGCGGGGGAGGAAGAGACCCAGTACTTC.

The chain uses TRBV7-9 and TRBJ1-1, with D perhaps TRBD1 (6 bases). The V end lost 1 base, the J end lost 8 bases, and 14 bases lay between the germline ends. The CDR3 consists of 14 residues. The V gene's germline CDR1 is SEHNR and CDR2 FQNEAQ (reference sequence). CDR3 amino acids: CASSLGRSGQEAFF. Written as DNA, the CDR3 is TGTGCCAGCAGCTTAGGGCGCAGCGGACAGGAAGCTTTCTTT.

This rearrangement joins TRBV27 to TRBJ2-7; TRBD2 matches 10 bases. Germline CDR1 is MNHEY and CDR2 is SMNVEV (reference sequence). The J segment lost 7 bases and the V segment lost 4 bases, leaving 10 bases of the junction unmatched. The CDR3 sequence is 15 residues long. CDR3 nucleotide sequence: TGTGCCAGCAGTTGGAGTAGCGGGGGGCCGGGGGAGCAGTACTTC. This codes for CASSWSSGGPGEQYF.